This is a list of T cell receptor beta chains from one sample in a study of blood T cell repertoires in COVID-19. Some clones are missing from TCRdb's copy, which holds only in-frame ones; the method was immunoSEQ multiplex PCR. Among 200,000 to 250,000 clones listed, approximately 78% were seen once. Sequenced sample: peripheral blood. The receptor source for this set is a woman aged 80 or over with COVID-19, enrolled during active disease. The CDR3 runs from the conserved cysteine through the conserved F or W. A D gene is named only where the DNA matches it firmly. A clone size is listed for some rows: how often the clone was seen (once, few, many), or a class if it is expanded.

V gene: TRBV19; D gene: TRBD1; J gene: TRBJ2-5; clone size: NA; CDR3 DNA: TGTGCCTCCTCGACAGGGGGCGTTCGGCAAGAGACCCAGTACTTC; CDR3 protein: CASSTGGVRQETQYF
V gene: TRBV6-4; D gene: NA; J gene: TRBJ1-1; clone size: NA; CDR3 DNA: TGTGCCACCTCGCGAGGCAGGAACACTGAAGCTTTCTTT; CDR3 protein: CATSRGRNTEAFF
V gene: TRBV19; D gene: NA; J gene: TRBJ1-1; clone size: NA; CDR3 DNA: TGTGCCAGTAGTACCACCGGGGGGAACACTGAAGCTTTCTTT; CDR3 protein: CASSTTGGNTEAFF
V gene: TRBV2; D gene: TRBD1; J gene: TRBJ1-6; clone size: few; CDR3 DNA: TGTGCCAGCAGTGAATTGGGGCGGACAGGGGCTCCACCCCTCCACTTT; CDR3 protein: CASSELGRTGAPPLHF
V gene: TRBV7-2; D gene: NA; J gene: TRBJ2-3; clone size: NA; CDR3 DNA: TGTGCCAGCAGCTTAGATTTTTCAGGGGGCACAGATACGCAGTATTTT; CDR3 protein: CASSLDFSGGTDTQYF
V gene: TRBV5-6; D gene: TRBD1; J gene: TRBJ1-2; clone size: NA; CDR3 DNA: TGTGCCAGCAGCTTGTATCAGGGGGTCTATGGCTACACCTTC; CDR3 protein: CASSLYQGVYGYTF
V gene: TRBV5-1; D gene: NA; J gene: TRBJ1-1; clone size: NA; CDR3 DNA: TGCGCCAGCAGCTTGGTCCCCGCGGGGAACACTGAAGCTTTCTTT; CDR3 protein: CASSLVPAGNTEAFF
V gene: TRBV4-1; D gene: TRBD1; J gene: TRBJ2-7; clone size: NA; CDR3 DNA: TGCGCCAGCAGACAGGGGGAAAACTACGAGCAGTACTTC; CDR3 protein: CASRQGENYEQYF
V gene: TRBV30; D gene: NA; J gene: TRBJ2-6; clone size: NA; CDR3 DNA: TGTGCCTGGAGTAGGGGGTCGGCACCTGGGGCCAACGTCCTGACTTTC; CDR3 protein: CAWSRGSAPGANVLTF
V gene: TRBV6-1; D gene: NA; J gene: TRBJ1-2; clone size: NA; CDR3 DNA: TGTGCCAGCAGTGAGACAGCCTCCGGCTCTAACTATGGCTACACCTTC; CDR3 protein: CASSETASGSNYGYTF
V gene: TRBV6-2/TRBV6-3; D gene: NA; J gene: TRBJ2-5; clone size: NA; CDR3 DNA: TGTGCCAGCAGTTACTCGCGAGAATCCAATGTGGAGGAGACCCAGTACTTC; CDR3 protein: CASSYSRESNVEETQYF
V gene: TRBV5-1; D gene: NA; J gene: TRBJ1-4; clone size: NA; CDR3 DNA: TGCGCCAGCCAGGGAAGTCCGACTAATGAAAAACTGTTTTTT; CDR3 protein: CASQGSPTNEKLFF
V gene: TRBV5-1; D gene: TRBD2; J gene: TRBJ2-1; clone size: NA; CDR3 DNA: TGCGCCAGCAGGAAGGGACTAGCGGGGGAGAGCTCCTACAATGAGCAGTTCTTC; CDR3 protein: CASRKGLAGESSYNEQFF
V gene: TRBV5-1; D gene: TRBD1; J gene: TRBJ2-7; clone size: few; CDR3 DNA: TGCGCCAGCGGACTCACTCGTACAGGGGGCGAGCAGTACTTC; CDR3 protein: CASGLTRTGGEQYF
V gene: TRBV6-5; D gene: NA; J gene: TRBJ1-1; clone size: once; CDR3 DNA: TGTGCCAGCAGTCGGACAGTTAACACTGAAGCTTTCTTT; CDR3 protein: CASSRTVNTEAFF
V gene: TRBV6-6; D gene: NA; J gene: TRBJ2-1; clone size: once; CDR3 DNA: TGTGCCAGCTGCCGGAGGGCCGGCGTCTCCTACAATGAGCAGTTCTTC; CDR3 protein: CASCRRAGVSYNEQFF